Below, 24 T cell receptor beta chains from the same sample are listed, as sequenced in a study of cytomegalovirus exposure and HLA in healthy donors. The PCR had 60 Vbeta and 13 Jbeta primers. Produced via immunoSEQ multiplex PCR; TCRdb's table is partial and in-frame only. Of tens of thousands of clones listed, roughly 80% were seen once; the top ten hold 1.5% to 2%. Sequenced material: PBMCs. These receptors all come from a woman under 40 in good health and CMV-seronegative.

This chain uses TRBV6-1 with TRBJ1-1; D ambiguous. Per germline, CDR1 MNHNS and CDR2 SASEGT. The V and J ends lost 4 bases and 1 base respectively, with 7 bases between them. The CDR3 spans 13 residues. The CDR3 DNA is TGTGCCAGCAGTGTCTGGCAGAACACTGAAGCTTTCTTT. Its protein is CASSVWQNTEAFF.

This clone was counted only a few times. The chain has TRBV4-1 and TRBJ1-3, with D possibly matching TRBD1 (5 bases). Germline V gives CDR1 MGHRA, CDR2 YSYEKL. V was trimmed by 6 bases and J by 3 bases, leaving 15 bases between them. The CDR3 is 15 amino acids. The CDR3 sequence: CASSRRDSIGNTIYF. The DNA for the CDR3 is TGCGCCAGCAGTCGACGAGACAGCATTGGAAACACCATATATTTT.

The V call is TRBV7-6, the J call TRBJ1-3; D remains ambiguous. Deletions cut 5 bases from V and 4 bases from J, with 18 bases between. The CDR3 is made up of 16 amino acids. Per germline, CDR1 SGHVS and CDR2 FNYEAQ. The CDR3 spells CASSRDSPTSGNTIYF. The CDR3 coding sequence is TGTGCCAGCAGCCGCGATAGCCCCACGTCCGGAAACACCATATATTTT.

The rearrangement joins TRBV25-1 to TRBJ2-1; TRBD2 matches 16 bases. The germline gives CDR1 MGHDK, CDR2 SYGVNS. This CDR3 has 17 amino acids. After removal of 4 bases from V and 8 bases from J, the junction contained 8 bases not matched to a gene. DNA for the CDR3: TGTGCCAGCAGTGCCGGGACTAGCGGGAGGGCCTTGTATGAGCAGTTCTTC. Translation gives CASSAGTSGRALYEQFF.

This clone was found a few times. The CDR3 DNA reads as TGTGCCAGCACTGGGACAGGGGGCTTTCAGCCCCAGCATTTT. This codes for CASTGTGGFQPQHF. V gene TRBV6-5 combines with J gene TRBJ1-5; 12 bases map to TRBD1. Germline CDR1 is MNHEY and CDR2 is SVGAGI. CDR3 length equals 14 residues. V trimming: 7 bases; J trimming: 6 bases; junction bases outside the gene matches: 4.

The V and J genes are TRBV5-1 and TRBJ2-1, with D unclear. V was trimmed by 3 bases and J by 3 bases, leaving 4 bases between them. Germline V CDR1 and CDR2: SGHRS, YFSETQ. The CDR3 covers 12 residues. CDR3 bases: TGCGCCAGCAGCTCCGGCTACAATGAGCAGTTCTTC. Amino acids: CASSSGYNEQFF.

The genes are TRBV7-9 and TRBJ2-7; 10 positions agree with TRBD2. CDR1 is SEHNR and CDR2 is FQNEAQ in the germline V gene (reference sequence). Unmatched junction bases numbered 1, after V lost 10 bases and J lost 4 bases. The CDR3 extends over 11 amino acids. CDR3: CAILAGYEQYF. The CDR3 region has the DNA TGTGCCATACTAGCGGGGTACGAGCAGTACTTC. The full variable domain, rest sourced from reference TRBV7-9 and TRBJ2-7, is DTGVSQNPRHKITKRGQNVTFRCDPISEHNRLYWYRQTLGQGPEFLTYFQNEAQLEKSRLLSDRFSAERPKGSFSTLEIQRTEQGDSAMYLCAILAGYEQYFGPGTRLTVT.

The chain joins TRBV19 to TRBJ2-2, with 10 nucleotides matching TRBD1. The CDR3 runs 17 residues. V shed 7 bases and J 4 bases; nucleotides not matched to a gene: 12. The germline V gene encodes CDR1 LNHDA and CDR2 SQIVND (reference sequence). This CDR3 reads CASTGTGALRVTGELFF. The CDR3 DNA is TGTGCCAGTACCGGGACAGGGGCTCTAAGGGTCACCGGGGAGCTGTTTTTT.

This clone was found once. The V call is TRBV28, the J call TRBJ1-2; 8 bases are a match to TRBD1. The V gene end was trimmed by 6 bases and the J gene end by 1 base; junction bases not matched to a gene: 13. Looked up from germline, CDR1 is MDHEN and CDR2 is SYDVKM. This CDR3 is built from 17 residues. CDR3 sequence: CASSLPGGQGFNYGYTF. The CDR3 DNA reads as TGTGCCAGCAGCCTCCCGGGAGGACAGGGATTTAACTATGGCTACACCTTC.

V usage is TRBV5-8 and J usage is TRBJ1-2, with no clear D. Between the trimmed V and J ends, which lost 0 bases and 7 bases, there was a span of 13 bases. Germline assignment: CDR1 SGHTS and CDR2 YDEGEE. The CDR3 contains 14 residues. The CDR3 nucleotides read TGTGCCAGCAGCTTGGGGCACCCCTCGGGTGGCTACACCTTC. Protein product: CASSLGHPSGGYTF.

This CDR3 is CASSSPGQGFEAFF. The CDR3 DNA reads TGTGCCAGCAGTTCCCCTGGACAGGGTTTTGAAGCTTTCTTT. The chain links TRBV28 to TRBJ1-1; 8 nucleotides align to TRBD1. The junction had 8 bases not matched to a gene; V was cut back by 4 bases and J by 7 bases. CDR1 is MDHEN and CDR2 is SYDVKM in the germline V gene. The CDR3 totals 14 residues.

The DNA for the CDR3 is TGTGCCAGCAGTACCCCCGAAAGCGGGAGAGAGACCCAGTACTTC. Protein sequence: CASSTPESGRETQYF. The V gene is TRBV28, the J gene TRBJ2-5; 8 positions match TRBD2. Germline CDR1 MDHEN, CDR2 SYDVKM. CDR3 length: 15 amino acids. V was clipped by 5 bases and J by 4 bases; unmatched bases: 9. The complete variable domain, with remaining parts taken from reference TRBV28 and TRBJ2-5, reads DVKVTQSSRYLVKRTGEKVFLECVQDMDHENMFWYRQDPGLGLRLIYFSYDVKMKEKGDIPEGYSVSREKKERFSLILESASTNQTSMYLCASSTPESGRETQYFGPGTRLLVL.

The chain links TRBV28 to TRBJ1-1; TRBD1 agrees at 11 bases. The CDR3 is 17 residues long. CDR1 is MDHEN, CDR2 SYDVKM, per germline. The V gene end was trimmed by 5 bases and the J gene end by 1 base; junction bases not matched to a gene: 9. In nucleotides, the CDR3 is TGTGCCAGCAGTCGTACCGGGACAGGGGGTAGGAACACTGAAGCTTTCTTT. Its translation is CASSRTGTGGRNTEAFF.

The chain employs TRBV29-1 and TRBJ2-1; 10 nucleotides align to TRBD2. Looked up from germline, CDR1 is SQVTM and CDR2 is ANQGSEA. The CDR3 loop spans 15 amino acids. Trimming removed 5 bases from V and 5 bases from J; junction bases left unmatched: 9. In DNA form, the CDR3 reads TGCAGCGTTTACCCAGGACTAGCGGTCCACAATGAGCAGTTCTTC. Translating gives CSVYPGLAVHNEQFF.

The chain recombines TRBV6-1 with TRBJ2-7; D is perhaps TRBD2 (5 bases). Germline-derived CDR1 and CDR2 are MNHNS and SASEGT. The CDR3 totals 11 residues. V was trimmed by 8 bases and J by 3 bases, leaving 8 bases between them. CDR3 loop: CASEGIYEQYF. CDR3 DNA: TGTGCCAGCGAGGGTATCTACGAGCAGTACTTC.

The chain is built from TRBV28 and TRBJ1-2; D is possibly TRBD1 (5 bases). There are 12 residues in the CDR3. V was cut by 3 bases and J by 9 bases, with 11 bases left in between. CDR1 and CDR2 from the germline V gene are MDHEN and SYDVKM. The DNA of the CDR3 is TGTGCCAGCAGTTTTTCAGGGCTGAGCTACACCTTC. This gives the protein CASSFSGLSYTF.

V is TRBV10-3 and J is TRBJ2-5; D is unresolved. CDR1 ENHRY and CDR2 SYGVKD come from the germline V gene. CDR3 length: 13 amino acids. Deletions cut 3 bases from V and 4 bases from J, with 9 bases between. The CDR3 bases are TGTGCCATCAGTGATGTGGGCGCAGAGACCCAGTACTTC. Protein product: CAISDVGAETQYF.

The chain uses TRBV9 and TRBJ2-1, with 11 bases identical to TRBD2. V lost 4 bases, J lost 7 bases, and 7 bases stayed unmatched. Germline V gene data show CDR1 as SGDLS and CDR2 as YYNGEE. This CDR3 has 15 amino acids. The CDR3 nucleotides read TGTGCCAGCAGCCCCATGGGACTAGCGGTTAATGAGCAGTTCTTC. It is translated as CASSPMGLAVNEQFF.

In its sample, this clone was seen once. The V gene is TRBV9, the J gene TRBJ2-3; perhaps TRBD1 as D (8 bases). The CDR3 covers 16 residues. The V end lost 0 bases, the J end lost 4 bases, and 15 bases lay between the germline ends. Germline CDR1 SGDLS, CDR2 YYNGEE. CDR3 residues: CASSVGGGQAADTQYF. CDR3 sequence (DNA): TGTGCCAGCAGCGTAGGGGGGGGACAGGCCGCAGATACGCAGTATTTT. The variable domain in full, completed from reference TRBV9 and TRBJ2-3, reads DSGVTQTPKHLITATGQRVTLRCSPRSGDLSVYWYQQSLDQGLQFLIQYYNGEERAKGNILERFSAQQFPDLHSELNLSSLELGDSALYFCASSVGGGQAADTQYFGPGTRLTVL.

Here the CDR3 reads CAIKTGGTEAFF. In nucleotides, the CDR3 is TGTGCCATTAAGACAGGGGGCACTGAAGCTTTCTTT. The V call is TRBV19, the J call TRBJ1-1; 9 bases line up with TRBD1. Trimming removed 10 bases from V and 4 bases from J; junction bases left unmatched: 4. Germline CDR1 LNHDA, CDR2 SQIVND (reference sequence). This CDR3 has 12 amino acids.

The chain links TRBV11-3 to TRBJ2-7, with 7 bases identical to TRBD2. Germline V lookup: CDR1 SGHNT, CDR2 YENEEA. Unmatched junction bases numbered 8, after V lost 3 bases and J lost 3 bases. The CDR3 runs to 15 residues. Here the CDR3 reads CASSLGWGGDYEQYF. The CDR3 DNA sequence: TGTGCCAGCAGCTTGGGATGGGGAGGGGACTACGAGCAGTACTTC.

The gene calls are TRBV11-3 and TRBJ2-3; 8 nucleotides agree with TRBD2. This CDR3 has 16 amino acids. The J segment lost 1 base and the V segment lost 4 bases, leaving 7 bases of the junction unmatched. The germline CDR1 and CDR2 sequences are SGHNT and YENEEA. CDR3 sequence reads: CASSWGSGEGTDTQYF. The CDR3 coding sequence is TGTGCCAGCAGCTGGGGTAGCGGGGAGGGCACAGATACGCAGTATTTT.

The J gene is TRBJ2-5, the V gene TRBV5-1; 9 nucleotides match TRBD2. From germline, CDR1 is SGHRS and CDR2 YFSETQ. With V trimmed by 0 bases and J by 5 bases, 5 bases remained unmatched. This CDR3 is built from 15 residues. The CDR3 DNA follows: TGCGCCAGCAGCTTGGCAGCTAGCGGGATGGAGACCCAGTACTTC. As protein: CASSLAASGMETQYF. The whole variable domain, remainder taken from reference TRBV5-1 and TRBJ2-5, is KAGVTQTPRYLIKTRGQQVTLSCSPISGHRSVSWYQQTPGQGLQFLFEYFSETQRNKGNFPGRFSGRQFSNSRSEMNVSTLELGDSALYLCASSLAASGMETQYFGPGTRLLVL.

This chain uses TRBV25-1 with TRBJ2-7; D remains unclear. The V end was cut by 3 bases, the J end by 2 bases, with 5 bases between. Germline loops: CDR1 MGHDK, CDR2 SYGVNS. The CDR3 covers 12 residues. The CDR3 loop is CASSDSPYEQYF. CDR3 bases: TGTGCCAGCAGTGACTCCCCCTACGAGCAGTACTTC.